A single sample gave rise to the 5 T cell receptor beta chains below, sequenced in a study of T cells in narcolepsy. Produced via immunoSEQ multiplex PCR; TCRdb's table is partial and in-frame only. The sample lists 26,000 or so clones; 86% were seen once. Sequencing was carried out using CD45RA- memory CD4+ T cells from PBMCs. These receptors all stem from a human donor with narcolepsy.

The rearrangement links TRBV2 to TRBJ1-4; tentative D call: TRBD1 (6 bases). Germline-derived CDR1 and CDR2 are SNHLY and FYNNEI. The germline V and J ends were trimmed by 3 bases and 2 bases, with 13 bases remaining between them. This CDR3 has 16 amino acids. The CDR3 here is CASSDRPQGTNEKLFF. CDR3 DNA: TGTGCCAGCAGTGACAGACCCCAGGGGACTAATGAAAAACTGTTTTTT.

V is TRBV28 and J is TRBJ2-2, with D possibly being TRBD2 (6 bases). This CDR3 has 15 residues. The germline V gene has CDR1 MDHEN and CDR2 SYDVKM. The germline V and J ends were trimmed by 6 bases and 0 bases, with 11 bases remaining between them. The CDR3 protein is CASRGGGSNTGELFF. The CDR3 DNA is TGTGCCAGCAGGGGAGGTGGCTCGAACACCGGGGAGCTGTTTTTT.

The rearrangement joins TRBV6-1 to TRBJ2-1; 10 positions agree with TRBD1. Germline assignment: CDR1 MNHNS and CDR2 SASEGT. This CDR3 is built from 14 residues. V lost 7 bases and J lost 6; bases outside the gene matches: 6. For the CDR3, the DNA is TGTGCCAGCACTTGGGACAGGGGTTTCAATGAGCAGTTCTTC. It codes for CASTWDRGFNEQFF.

The chain has TRBV9 and TRBJ1-5; the D gene is possibly TRBD1 (6 bases). Trimming pared 6 bases from V and 1 base from J, leaving 14 bases between. Germline assignment: CDR1 SGDLS and CDR2 YYNGEE. This CDR3 is 15 amino acids long. Here the CDR3 reads CASNTATGSNQPQHF. In DNA form, the CDR3 reads TGTGCCAGCAACACCGCGACAGGAAGCAATCAGCCCCAGCATTTT.

This clone was recorded once. The V gene is TRBV18, the J gene TRBJ2-5, with TRBD2 as a possible D gene (7 bases). The DNA end is more similar to TRBJ2-7, so the J call may be wrong. Germline V lookup: CDR1 KGHSH, CDR2 LQKENI. This CDR3 has 16 residues. The CDR3 sequence is CASSPPLGGRSYEQYF. The CDR3, as DNA: TGTGCCAGCTCACCACCTTTGGGGGGGCGGTCCTACGAGCAGTACTTC.